This T cell receptor (beta chain) was recorded in a study of human thymus T cells. This clone appeared a few times. Its antigen is unidentified. Sequencing was performed with immunoSEQ multiplex PCR; in TCRdb, only in-frame clones are kept and a portion is missing. Among tens of thousands of clones listed, about 95% were seen once. Study observations and caveats: Blood and thymic repertoires both appeared biased in V and J gene usage.

The V gene lost 7 bases and the J gene lost 0 bases, with 14 bases spanning the gap. The CDR3 is made up of 15 amino acids. Germline V lookup: CDR1 SGHRS, CDR2 YFSETQ. This TCR came from a girl in the first two years of life with a congenital heart defect but otherwise immunologically healthy. The sample comprised blood. The V gene is TRBV5-1, the J gene TRBJ1-5, with no clear D. CDR3 bases: TGCGCCAGCTCCCGGGCAGAATATAGCAATCAGCCCCAGCATTTT. Translation gives CASSRAEYSNQPQHF.